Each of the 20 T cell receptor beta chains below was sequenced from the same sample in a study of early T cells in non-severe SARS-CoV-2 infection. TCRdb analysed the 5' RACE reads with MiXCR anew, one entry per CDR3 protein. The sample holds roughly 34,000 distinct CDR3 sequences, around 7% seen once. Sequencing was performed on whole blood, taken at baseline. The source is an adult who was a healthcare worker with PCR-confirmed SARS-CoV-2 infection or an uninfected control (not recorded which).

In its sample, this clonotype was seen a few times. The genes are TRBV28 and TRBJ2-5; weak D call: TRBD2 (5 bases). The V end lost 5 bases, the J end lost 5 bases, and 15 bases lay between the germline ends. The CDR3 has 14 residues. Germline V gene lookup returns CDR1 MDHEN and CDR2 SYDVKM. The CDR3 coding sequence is TGTGCCAGCAGTAGAGAGGCGGGTCGGGAGACCCAGTACTTC. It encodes CASSREAGRETQYF.

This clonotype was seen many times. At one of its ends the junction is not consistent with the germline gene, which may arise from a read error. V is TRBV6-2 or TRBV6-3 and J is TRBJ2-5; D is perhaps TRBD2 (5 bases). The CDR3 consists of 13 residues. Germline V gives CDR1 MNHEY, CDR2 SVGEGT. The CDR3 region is CASRNSDQETQYF. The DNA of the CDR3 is TGTGCCAGCCGAAATAGCGACCAGGAGACCCAGTACTTC.

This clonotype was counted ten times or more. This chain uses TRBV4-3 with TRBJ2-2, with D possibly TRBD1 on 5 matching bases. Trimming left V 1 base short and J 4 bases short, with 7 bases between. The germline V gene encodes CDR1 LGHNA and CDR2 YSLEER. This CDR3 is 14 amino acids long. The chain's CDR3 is CASSQGGGTGELFF. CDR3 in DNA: TGCGCCAGCAGCCAAGGGGGCGGCACCGGGGAGCTGTTTTTT.

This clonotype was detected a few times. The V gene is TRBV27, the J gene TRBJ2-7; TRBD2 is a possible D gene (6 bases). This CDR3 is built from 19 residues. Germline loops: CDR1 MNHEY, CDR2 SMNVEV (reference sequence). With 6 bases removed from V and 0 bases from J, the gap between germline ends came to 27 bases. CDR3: CASRVSLTPGTGASYEQYV. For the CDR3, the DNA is TGTGCCAGCAGAGTAAGCCTAACTCCCGGGACGGGAGCCTCCTACGAGCAGTACGTC.

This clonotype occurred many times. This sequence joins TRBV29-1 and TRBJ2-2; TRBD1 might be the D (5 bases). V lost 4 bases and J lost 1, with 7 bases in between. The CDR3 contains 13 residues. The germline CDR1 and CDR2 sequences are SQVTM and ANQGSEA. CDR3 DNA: TGCAGCGTTGTGACAGAGAACACCGGGGAGCTGTTTTTT. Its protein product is CSVVTENTGELFF.

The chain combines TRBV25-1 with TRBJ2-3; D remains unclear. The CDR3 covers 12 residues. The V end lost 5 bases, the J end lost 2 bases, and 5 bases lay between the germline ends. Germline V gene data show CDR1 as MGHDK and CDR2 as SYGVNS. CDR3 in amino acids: CASSRTTDTQYF. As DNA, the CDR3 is TGTGCCAGCAGTAGGACCACAGATACGCAGTATTTT.

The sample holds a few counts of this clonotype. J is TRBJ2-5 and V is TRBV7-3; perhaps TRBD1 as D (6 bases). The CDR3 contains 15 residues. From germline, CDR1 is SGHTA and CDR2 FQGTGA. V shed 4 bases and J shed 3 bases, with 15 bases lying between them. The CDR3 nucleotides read TGTGCCAGCAGCTCCTCCGGGACAAATAAAGAGACCCAGTACTTC. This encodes CASSSSGTNKETQYF.

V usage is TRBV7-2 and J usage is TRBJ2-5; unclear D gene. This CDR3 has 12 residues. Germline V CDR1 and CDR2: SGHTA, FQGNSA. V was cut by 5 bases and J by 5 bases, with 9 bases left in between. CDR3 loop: CASSKPHETQYF. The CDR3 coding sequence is TGTGCCAGCAGCAAACCACATGAGACCCAGTACTTC.

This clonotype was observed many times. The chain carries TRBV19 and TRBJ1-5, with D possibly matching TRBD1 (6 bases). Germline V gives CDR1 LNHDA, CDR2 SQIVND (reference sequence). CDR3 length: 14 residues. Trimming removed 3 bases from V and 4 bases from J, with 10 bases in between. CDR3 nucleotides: TGTGCCAGTAGTATTAAGGGGGGGAATCAGCCCCAGCATTTT. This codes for CASSIKGGNQPQHF. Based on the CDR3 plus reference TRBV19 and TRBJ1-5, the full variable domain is DGGITQSPKYLFRKEGQNVTLSCEQNLNHDAMYWYRQDPGQGLRLIYYSQIVNDFQKGDIAEGYSVSREKKESFPLTVTSAQKNPTAFYLCASSIKGGNQPQHFGDGTRLSIL.

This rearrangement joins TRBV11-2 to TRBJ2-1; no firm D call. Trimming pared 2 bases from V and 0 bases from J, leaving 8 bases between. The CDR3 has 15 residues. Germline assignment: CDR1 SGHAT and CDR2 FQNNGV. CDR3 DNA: TGTGCCAGCAGCTTATTGGGAATCTCCTACAATGAGCAGTTCTTC. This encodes CASSLLGISYNEQFF.

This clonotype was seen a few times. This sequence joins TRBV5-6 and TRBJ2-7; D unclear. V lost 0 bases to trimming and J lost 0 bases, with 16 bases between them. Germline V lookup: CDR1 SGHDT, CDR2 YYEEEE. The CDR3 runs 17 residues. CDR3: CASSLATEDSRSYEQYV. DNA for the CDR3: TGTGCCAGCAGCTTGGCCACCGAGGATTCACGCTCCTACGAGCAGTACGTC.

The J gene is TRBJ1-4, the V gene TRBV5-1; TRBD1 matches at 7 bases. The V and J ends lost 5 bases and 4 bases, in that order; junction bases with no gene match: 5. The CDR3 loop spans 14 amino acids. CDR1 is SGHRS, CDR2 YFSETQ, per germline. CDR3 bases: TGCGCCAGCAGTTACAGGGGATTTAATGAAAAACTGTTTTTT. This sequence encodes CASSYRGFNEKLFF. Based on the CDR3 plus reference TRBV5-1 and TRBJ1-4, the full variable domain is KAGVTQTPRYLIKTRGQQVTLSCSPISGHRSVSWYQQTPGQGLQFLFEYFSETQRNKGNFPGRFSGRQFSNSRSEMNVSTLELGDSALYLCASSYRGFNEKLFFGSGTQLSVL.

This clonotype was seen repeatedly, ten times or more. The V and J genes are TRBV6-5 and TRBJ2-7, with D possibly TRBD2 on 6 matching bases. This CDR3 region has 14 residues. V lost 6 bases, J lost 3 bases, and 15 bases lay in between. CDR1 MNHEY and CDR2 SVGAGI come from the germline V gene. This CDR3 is CASSPGLKNYEQYF. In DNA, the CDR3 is TGTGCCAGCAGCCCTGGACTAAAAAACTACGAGCAGTACTTC.

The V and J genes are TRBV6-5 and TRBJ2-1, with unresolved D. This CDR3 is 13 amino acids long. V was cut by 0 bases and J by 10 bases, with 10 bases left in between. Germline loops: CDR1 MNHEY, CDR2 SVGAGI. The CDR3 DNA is TGTGCCAGCAGTTACTCGACGGGTTGGGAGCAGTTCTTC. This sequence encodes CASSYSTGWEQFF.

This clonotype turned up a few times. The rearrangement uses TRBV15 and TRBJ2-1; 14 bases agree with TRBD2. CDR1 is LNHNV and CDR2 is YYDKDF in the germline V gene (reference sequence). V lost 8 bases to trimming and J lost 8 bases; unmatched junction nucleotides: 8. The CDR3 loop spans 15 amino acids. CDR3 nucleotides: TGTGCCACCGGGTCCGGGACTAGCGGGAGTGATGAGCAGTTCTTC. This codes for CATGSGTSGSDEQFF.

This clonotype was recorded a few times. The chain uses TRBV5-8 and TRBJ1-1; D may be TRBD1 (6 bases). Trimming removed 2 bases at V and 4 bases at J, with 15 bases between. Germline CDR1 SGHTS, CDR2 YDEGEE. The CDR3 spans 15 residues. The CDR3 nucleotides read TGTGCCAGCAGCTTTTCAGGGGCAGGCGGCACTGAAGCTTTCTTT. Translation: CASSFSGAGGTEAFF.

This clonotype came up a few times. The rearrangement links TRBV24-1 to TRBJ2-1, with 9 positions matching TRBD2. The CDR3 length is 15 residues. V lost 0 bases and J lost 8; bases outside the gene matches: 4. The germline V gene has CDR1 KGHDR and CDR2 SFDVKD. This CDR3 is CATSDLAGGPDEQFF. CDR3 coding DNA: TGTGCCACCAGTGATTTGGCGGGAGGGCCGGATGAGCAGTTCTTC.

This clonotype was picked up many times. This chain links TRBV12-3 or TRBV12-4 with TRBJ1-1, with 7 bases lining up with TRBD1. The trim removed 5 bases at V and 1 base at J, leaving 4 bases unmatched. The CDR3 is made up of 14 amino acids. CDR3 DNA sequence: TGTGCCAGCAGTCAGGGACAGAGGAACACTGAAGCTTTCTTT. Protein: CASSQGQRNTEAFF.

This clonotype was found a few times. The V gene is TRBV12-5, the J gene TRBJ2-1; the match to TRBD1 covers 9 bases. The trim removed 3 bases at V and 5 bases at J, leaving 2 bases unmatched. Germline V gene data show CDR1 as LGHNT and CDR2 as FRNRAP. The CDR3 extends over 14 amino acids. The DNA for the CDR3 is TGTGCTAGTGGTTTAGGGACAGGGAACAATGAGCAGTTCTTC. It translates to CASGLGTGNNEQFF.

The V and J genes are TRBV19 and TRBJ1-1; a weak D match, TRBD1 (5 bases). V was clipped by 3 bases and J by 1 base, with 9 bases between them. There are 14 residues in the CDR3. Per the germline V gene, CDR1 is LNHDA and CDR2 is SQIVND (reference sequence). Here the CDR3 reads CASSINGGNTEAFF. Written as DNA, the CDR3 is TGTGCCAGTAGTATTAATGGGGGGAACACTGAAGCTTTCTTT. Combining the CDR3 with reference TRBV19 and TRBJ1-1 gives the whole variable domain DGGITQSPKYLFRKEGQNVTLSCEQNLNHDAMYWYRQDPGQGLRLIYYSQIVNDFQKGDIAEGYSVSREKKESFPLTVTSAQKNPTAFYLCASSINGGNTEAFFGQGTRLTVV.